What follows describes a single TCR beta chain. The assay was immunoSEQ multiplex PCR, and TCRdb's table has in-frame clones only and misses some. The data hold under 300,000 clones, with 86% observed a single time. This specimen comes from a study of blood T cell repertoires in COVID-19. Trimming at V came to 6 bases and at J to 7 bases, leaving 5 bases not matched to a gene. The length of the CDR3 is 13 residues. Germline V gives CDR1 MDHEN, CDR2 SYDVKM. What was sequenced was peripheral blood. The chain employs TRBV28 and TRBJ1-2; 10 bases are shared with TRBD1. This receptor was obtained from a woman aged 25 to 39 with active or convalescent COVID-19. In DNA, the CDR3 is TGTGCCAGCAGAGGGGACAGGGGCCGTGGCTACACCTTC. It yields the protein CASRGDRGRGYTF.